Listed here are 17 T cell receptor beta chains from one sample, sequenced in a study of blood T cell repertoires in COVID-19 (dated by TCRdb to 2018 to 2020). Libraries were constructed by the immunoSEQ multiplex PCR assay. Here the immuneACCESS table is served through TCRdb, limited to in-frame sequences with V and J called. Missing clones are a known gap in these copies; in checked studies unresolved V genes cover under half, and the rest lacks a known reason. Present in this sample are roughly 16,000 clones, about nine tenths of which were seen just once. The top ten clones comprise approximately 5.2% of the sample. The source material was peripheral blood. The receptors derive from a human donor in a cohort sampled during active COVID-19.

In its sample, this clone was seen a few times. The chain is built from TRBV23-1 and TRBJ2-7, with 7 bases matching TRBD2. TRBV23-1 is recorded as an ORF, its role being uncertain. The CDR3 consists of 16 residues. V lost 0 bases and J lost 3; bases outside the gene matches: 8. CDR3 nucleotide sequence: TGCGCCAGCAGTCAATCTAGGGCGGGAGTAGGCTACGAGCAGTACTTC. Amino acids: CASSQSRAGVGYEQYF.

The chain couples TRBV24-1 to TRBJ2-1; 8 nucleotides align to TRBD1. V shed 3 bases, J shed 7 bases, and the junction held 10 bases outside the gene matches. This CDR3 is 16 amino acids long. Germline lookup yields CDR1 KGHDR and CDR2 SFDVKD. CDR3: CATSDPTGTGRNEQFF. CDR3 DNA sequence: TGTGCCACCAGTGATCCGACCGGGACAGGACGTAATGAGCAGTTCTTC.

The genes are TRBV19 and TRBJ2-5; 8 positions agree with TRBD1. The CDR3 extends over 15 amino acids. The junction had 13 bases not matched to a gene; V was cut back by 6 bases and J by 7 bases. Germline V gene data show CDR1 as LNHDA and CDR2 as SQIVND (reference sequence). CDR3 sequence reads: CASSIGQGDRGTQYF. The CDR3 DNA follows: TGTGCCAGTAGCATCGGACAGGGCGACCGGGGGACCCAGTACTTC.

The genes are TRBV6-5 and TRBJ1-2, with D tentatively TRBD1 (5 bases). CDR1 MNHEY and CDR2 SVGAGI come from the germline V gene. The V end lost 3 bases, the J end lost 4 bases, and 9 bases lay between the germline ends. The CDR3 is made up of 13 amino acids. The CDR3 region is CASSYDSLYGYTF. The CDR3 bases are TGTGCCAGCAGTTATGACAGCCTCTATGGCTACACCTTC.

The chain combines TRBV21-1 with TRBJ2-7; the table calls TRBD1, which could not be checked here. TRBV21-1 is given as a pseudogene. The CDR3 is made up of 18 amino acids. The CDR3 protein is CASSKAPGGTGGAYEQYF. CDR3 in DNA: TGTGCCAGCAGCAAAGCCCCCGGTGGGACAGGGGGGGCCTACGAGCAGTACTTC.

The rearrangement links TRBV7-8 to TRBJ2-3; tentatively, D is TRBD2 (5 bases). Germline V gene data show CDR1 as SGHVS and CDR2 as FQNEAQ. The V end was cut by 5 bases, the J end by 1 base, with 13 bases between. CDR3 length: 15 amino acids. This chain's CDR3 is CASSPRGRGTDTQYF. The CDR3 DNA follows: TGTGCCAGCAGCCCCCGAGGGCGGGGCACAGATACGCAGTATTTT.

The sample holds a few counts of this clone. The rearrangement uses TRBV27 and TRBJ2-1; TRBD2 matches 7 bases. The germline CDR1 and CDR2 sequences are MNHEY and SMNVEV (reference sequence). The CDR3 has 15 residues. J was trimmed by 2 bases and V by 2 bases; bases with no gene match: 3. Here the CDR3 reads CASSLEAGAYNEQFF. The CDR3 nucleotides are TGTGCCAGCAGTTTAGAGGCGGGAGCCTACAATGAGCAGTTCTTC.

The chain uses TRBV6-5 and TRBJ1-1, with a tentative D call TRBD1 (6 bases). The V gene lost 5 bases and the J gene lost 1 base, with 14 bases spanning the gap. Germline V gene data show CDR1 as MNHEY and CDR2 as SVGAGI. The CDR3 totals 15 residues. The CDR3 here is CASSRTGTQNTEAFF. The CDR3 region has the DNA TGTGCCAGCAGTAGAACCGGGACACAGAACACTGAAGCTTTCTTT.

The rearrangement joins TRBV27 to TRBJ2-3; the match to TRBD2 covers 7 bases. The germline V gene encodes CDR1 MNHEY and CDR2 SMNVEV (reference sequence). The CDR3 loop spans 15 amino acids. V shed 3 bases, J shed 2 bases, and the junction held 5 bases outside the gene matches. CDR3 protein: CASSFGGNPTDTQYF. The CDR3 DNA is TGTGCCAGCAGTTTCGGGGGGAACCCCACAGATACGCAGTATTTT.

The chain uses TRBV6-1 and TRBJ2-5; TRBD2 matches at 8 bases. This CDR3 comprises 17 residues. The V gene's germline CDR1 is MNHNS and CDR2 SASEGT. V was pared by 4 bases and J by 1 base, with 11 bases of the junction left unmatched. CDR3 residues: CASSVMPAGALQETQYF. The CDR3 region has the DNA TGTGCCAGCAGTGTTATGCCAGCGGGAGCCCTCCAAGAGACCCAGTACTTC.

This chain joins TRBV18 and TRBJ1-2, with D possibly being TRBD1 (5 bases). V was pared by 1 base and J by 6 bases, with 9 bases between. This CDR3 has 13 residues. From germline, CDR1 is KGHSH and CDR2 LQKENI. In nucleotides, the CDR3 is TGTGCCAGCTCACCACGGGGGAGGGATGGCTACACCTTC. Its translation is CASSPRGRDGYTF.

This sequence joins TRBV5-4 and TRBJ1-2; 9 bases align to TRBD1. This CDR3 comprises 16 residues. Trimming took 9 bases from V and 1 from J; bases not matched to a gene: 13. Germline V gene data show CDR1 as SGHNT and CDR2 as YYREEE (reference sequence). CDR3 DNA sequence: TGTGCCATAGGCACCGGGACAGGGAGGTTTAACTATGGCTACACCTTC. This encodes CAIGTGTGRFNYGYTF.

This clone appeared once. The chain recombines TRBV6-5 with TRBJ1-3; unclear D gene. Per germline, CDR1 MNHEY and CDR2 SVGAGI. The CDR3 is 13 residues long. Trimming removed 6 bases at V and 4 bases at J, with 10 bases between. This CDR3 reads CASRAVAGNTIYF. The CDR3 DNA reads TGTGCCAGCAGGGCGGTGGCGGGAAACACCATATATTTT.

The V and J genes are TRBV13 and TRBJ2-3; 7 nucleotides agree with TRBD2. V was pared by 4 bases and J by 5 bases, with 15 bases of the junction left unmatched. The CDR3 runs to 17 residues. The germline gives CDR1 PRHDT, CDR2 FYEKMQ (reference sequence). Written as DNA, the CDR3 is TGTGCCAGCAGCTCTTACTGGGGCGGGAGCCCAGGAGATACGCAGTATTTT. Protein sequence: CASSSYWGGSPGDTQYF.

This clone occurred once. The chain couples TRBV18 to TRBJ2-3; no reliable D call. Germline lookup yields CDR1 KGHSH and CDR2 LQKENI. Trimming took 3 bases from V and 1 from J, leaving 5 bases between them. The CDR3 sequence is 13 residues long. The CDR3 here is CASSPLGTDTQYF. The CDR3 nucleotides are TGTGCCAGCTCACCCCTAGGCACAGATACGCAGTATTTT.

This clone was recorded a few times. The CDR3 DNA sequence: TGCGCCAGCAGCCGCAGGGGTCCCTCCGGGGAGCTGTTTTTT. Translated: CASSRRGPSGELFF. V usage is TRBV5-1 and J usage is TRBJ2-2; possibly TRBD1 for D (6 bases). CDR1 is SGHRS and CDR2 is YFSETQ in the germline V gene. The CDR3 covers 14 residues. Trimming took off 4 bases at V and 6 bases at J, with 13 bases between the two ends.

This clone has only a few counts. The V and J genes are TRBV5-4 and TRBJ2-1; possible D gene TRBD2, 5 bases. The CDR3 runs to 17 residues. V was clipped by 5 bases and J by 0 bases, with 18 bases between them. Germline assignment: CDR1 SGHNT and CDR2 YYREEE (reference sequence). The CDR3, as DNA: TGTGCCAGCAGTCAGGATTTGGTAGCGACCTCCTACAATGAGCAGTTCTTC. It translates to CASSQDLVATSYNEQFF.